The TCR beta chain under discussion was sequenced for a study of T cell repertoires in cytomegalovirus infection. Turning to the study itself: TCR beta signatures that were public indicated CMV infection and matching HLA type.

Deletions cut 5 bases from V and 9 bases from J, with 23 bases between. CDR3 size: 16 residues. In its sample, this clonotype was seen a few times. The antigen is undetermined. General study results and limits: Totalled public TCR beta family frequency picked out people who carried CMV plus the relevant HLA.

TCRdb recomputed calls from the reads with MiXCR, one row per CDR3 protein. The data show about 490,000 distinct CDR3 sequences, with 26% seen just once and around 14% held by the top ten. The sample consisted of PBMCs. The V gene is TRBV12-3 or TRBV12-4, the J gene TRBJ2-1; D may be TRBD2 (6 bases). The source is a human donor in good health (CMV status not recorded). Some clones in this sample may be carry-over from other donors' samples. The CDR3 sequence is CASSPPYGGMSSEQFF. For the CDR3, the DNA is TGTGCCAGCAGTCCCCCGTATGGCGGGATGAGTAGTGAGCAGTTCTTC.